This is a list of T cell receptor beta chains from one sample in a study of blood T cell repertoires in COVID-19. Using immunoSEQ multiplex PCR, the repertoire was profiled, and TCRdb retains in-frame clones only, with some absent. The sample has hundreds of thousands of clones; 70% to 90% are singletons. The sequenced material came from PBMCs or T cells enriched from blood (not recorded which). The receptors were sampled from a man aged 35-49 years who had recovered from COVID-19. CDR3s include the opening cysteine and the closing phenylalanine or tryptophan. Fields, in order: clone size, J gene, D gene, V gene, CDR3 protein, CDR3 DNA. D genes are given only for firm matches. Size is stated for part of the rows, as once, few or many counts, or as a class when the clone is expanded.

- | TRBJ2-5 | - | TRBV28 | CASRVSTHGAQYF | TGTGCCAGCAGGGTCAGCACCCACGGGGCCCAGTACTTC
once | TRBJ1-2 | TRBD1 | TRBV7-2 | CASSSSSDRGNGYTF | TGTGCCAGCAGCTCCAGCTCCGACAGGGGGAACGGCTACACCTTC
- | TRBJ1-5 | TRBD1 | TRBV5-1 | CASSSGTANNQPQHF | TGCGCCAGCAGCTCGGGGACAGCCAACAATCAGCCCCAGCATTTT
- | TRBJ2-3 | TRBD2 | TRBV7-2 | CASSVWTSATDTQYF | TGTGCCAGCAGCGTCTGGACTAGCGCGACAGATACGCAGTATTTT
- | TRBJ2-7 | - | TRBV2 | CASLGGITPYEQYF | TGTGCCAGCCTCGGCGGGATTACTCCCTACGAGCAGTACTTC
- | TRBJ2-3 | - | TRBV7-2 | CASSSFSSPSTDTQYF | TGTGCCAGCAGCTCTTTCTCTAGCCCTAGCACAGATACGCAGTATTTT
- | TRBJ1-5 | - | TRBV18 | CASSESATSNQPQHF | TGTGCCAGCTCAGAGAGCGCTACGAGCAATCAGCCCCAGCATTTT
many | TRBJ2-2 | TRBD2 | TRBV19 | CASNLADTGELFF | TGTGCCAGTAATCTAGCGGACACCGGGGAGCTGTTTTTT
- | TRBJ2-3 | - | TRBV7-6 | CASSLLLDTQYF | TGTGCCAGCAGCTTATTATTAGATACGCAGTATTTT
- | TRBJ2-7 | TRBD1 | TRBV27 | CASSLRGTEVPF | TGTGCCAGCAGTTTACGTGGGACAGAAGTACCTTTC
- | TRBJ2-3 | TRBD2 | TRBV6-5 | CASRVGGKHTQYF | TGTGCCAGCAGGGTCGGGGGGAAGCATACGCAGTATTTT
- | TRBJ2-1 | TRBD2 | TRBV9 | CASSAGLAGNNNEQFF | TGTGCCAGCAGCGCGGGACTAGCGGGAAACAACAATGAGCAGTTCTTC
- | TRBJ2-1 | TRBD2 | TRBV24-1 | CATTRGRGYNEQFF | TGTGCCACCACCCGCGGGAGGGGATACAATGAGCAGTTCTTC
- | TRBJ1-4 | - | TRBV28 | CASSSIQGNPHEKLFF | TGTGCCAGCAGTTCAATCCAGGGTAACCCCCATGAAAAACTGTTTTTT
- | TRBJ2-3 | - | TRBV30 | CAWNSGRPDTQYF | TGTGCCTGGAATTCAGGGCGTCCAGATACGCAGTATTTT
- | TRBJ2-2 | - | TRBV5-3 | CARSRTGGKVVRAGELFF | TGTGCCAGAAGCCGAACTGGCGGGAAGGTCGTGCGGGCCGGGGAGCTGTTTTTT
- | TRBJ1-6 | - | TRBV27 | CASSFGSSYNSPLHF | TGTGCCAGCAGTTTCGGGAGCTCCTATAATTCACCCCTCCACTTT
- | TRBJ2-3 | TRBD1 | TRBV7-9 | CASSPPRDRITDTQYF | TGTGCCAGCAGCCCACCCCGGGACAGAATCACAGATACGCAGTATTTT
few | TRBJ1-6 | - | TRBV7-2 | CASSSNSNSPLHF | TGTGCCAGCAGCTCGAACTCTAATTCACCCCTCCACTTT
- | TRBJ1-1 | - | TRBV21-1 | CASSKATGQGAREAFF | TGTGCCAGCAGCAAGGCTACGGGACAGGGGGCGCGTGAAGCTTTCTTT
- | TRBJ2-1 | - | TRBV4-3 | CASSQDQDMGQFF | TGCGCCAGCAGCCAAGATCAGGATATGGGGCAGTTCTTC
- | TRBJ2-5 | - | TRBV30 | CAWSTTGETQYF | TGTGCCTGGAGTACGACGGGGGAGACCCAGTACTTC
- | TRBJ2-7 | TRBD1 | TRBV30 | CAWSVGQGDEQYF | TGTGCCTGGAGTGTGGGACAGGGTGACGAGCAGTACTTC
- | TRBJ2-1 | TRBD1 | TRBV5-1 | CASSRGQGLRDEQFF | TGCGCCAGCAGTCGTGGACAGGGGCTAAGGGATGAGCAGTTCTTC
once | TRBJ2-7 | TRBD1 | TRBV5-6 | CASSFGGQEIEQYF | TGTGCCAGCAGCTTCGGGGGACAGGAGATCGAGCAGTACTTC
- | TRBJ1-2 | TRBD1 | TRBV7-2 | CASRWDRGLYGYTF | TGTGCCAGCAGGTGGGACAGGGGGCTATATGGCTACACCTTC
- | TRBJ2-7 | - | TRBV6-1 | CASSDPEQYF | TGTGCCAGCAGTGATCCGGAGCAGTACTTC
- | TRBJ1-2 | - | TRBV9 | CASSPEDGNYGYTF | TGTGCCAGCAGCCCCGAGGATGGGAACTATGGCTACACCTTC
- | TRBJ1-1 | - | TRBV7-2 | CASSMAAEVEAFF | TGTGCCAGCAGCATGGCGGCAGAAGTTGAAGCTTTCTTT
- | TRBJ1-4 | - | TRBV7-9 | CASTQQTGGEKLFF | TGTGCCAGCACGCAACAGACGGGGGGAGAAAAACTGTTTTTT
once | TRBJ1-6 | - | TRBV28 | CASSFRSSGSRSPLHF | TGTGCCAGCAGTTTCAGAAGTAGCGGAAGTAGATCACCCCTCCACTTT
- | TRBJ2-3 | - | TRBV11-2 | CASSKRDSARDTQYF | TGTGCCAGCAGTAAACGGGACTCAGCGAGAGATACGCAGTATTTT
few | TRBJ1-6 | - | TRBV18 | CASSPREGEGSPLHF | TGTGCCAGCTCACCACGCGAAGGGGAGGGGTCACCCCTCCACTTT
- | TRBJ2-1 | - | TRBV15 | CATSTPTVSRGEQFF | TGTGCCACCAGCACCCCGACAGTATCCAGGGGTGAGCAGTTCTTC
- | TRBJ2-7 | - | TRBV28 | CASIEVGARSYEQYF | TGTGCCAGCATTGAGGTGGGGGCCCGCTCCTACGAGCAGTACTTC
- | TRBJ1-1 | TRBD1 | TRBV5-1 | CASSPTSGQGSLAFF | TGCGCCAGCAGTCCCACATCCGGACAGGGAAGTTTAGCTTTCTTT
- | TRBJ2-7 | TRBD1 | TRBV30 | CAWEDRGRSYEQYF | TGTGCCTGGGAGGACAGGGGAAGGTCCTACGAGCAGTACTTC
once | TRBJ2-2 | TRBD2 | TRBV3-1/TRBV3-2 | CASIFTGGGAAGELFF | TGTGCCAGCATCTTCACTGGCGGGGGGGCCGCCGGGGAGCTGTTTTTT
few | TRBJ1-6 | - | TRBV19 | CASSPSGNSPLHF | TGTGCCAGTAGTCCGTCAGGGAACTCACCCCTCCACTTT
few | TRBJ1-1 | TRBD1 | TRBV7-9 | CASSWDWDSNTEAFF | TGTGCCAGCAGCTGGGACTGGGACAGCAACACTGAAGCTTTCTTT
- | TRBJ2-7 | TRBD2 | TRBV28 | CASSLGTSGSKYEQYF | TGTGCCAGCAGTTTGGGGACTAGCGGGAGTAAGTACGAGCAGTACTTC
few | TRBJ2-7 | - | TRBV29-1 | CSVEEQTGLEQYF | TGCAGCGTTGAAGAGCAGACAGGCCTCGAGCAGTACTTC
- | TRBJ1-5 | - | TRBV7-5 | CVRSSPRQGAEPQHF | TGTGTCAGAAGCTCCCCTCGACAGGGGGCGGAGCCCCAGCATTTT